This TCR beta chain was found in a study of human T cells and chemical hapten exposure. Points from the study as a whole: Expanded TCRs formed significantly more large CDR3 similarity clusters than controls.

TCRdb used MiXCR to reprocess the RACE reads, holding one entry per CDR3 protein. This table holds some 38,000 distinct CDR3 sequences, 7.5% to 8% found once. The time point here: pre-sensitization, week 0. Treatment indicated: therapeutic diphenylcyclopropenone sensitization with weekly scalp DPC. At least ten counts were recorded for this clonotype. Its antigen is unknown. The V segment lost 6 bases and the J segment 1 base; nucleotides outside the gene matches: 10. The CDR3 contains 15 residues. Germline values: CDR1 DFQATT, CDR2 SNEGSKA (reference sequence). The source was whole blood, collected in connection with sensitization to the hapten diphenylcyclopropenone (DPC). This chain uses TRBV20-1 with TRBJ1-2; 8 bases match TRBD1. The TCR originated in a woman aged 45-60 years with alopecia areata. Some clones in this sample may be carry-over from other donors' samples. In nucleotides, the CDR3 is TGCAGTGCGGAGGGGGGGGACAGGAGTAACTATGGCTACACCTTC. It yields the protein CSAEGGDRSNYGYTF.